What follows are 23 T cell receptor beta chains derived from one specimen sequenced in a study of T cell responses to AZD1222 COVID-19 vaccine. Assay: immunoSEQ multiplex PCR; the TCRdb copy retains only in-frame clones and omits some. The sample records approximately 120,000 clones, roughly nine tenths being singletons. The sequences come from peripheral blood, collected on day 0 of AZD1222 vaccination. The receptors derive from an adult in good health.

Only a few counts were recorded for this clone. This chain uses TRBV3-1 (or the pseudogene TRBV3-2) with TRBJ1-5; D not resolved. The germline V and J ends were trimmed by 4 bases and 7 bases, with 8 bases remaining between them. The CDR3 consists of 12 residues. Germline CDR1 and CDR2: LGHDT and YNNKEL (reference sequence). Written as DNA, the CDR3 is TGTGCCAGCAGCCGGGCGGGACAGCCCCAGCATTTT. This codes for CASSRAGQPQHF.

The chain couples TRBV28 to TRBJ1-2; tentative D call: TRBD1 (6 bases). The CDR3 is 15 amino acids. The germline gives CDR1 MDHEN, CDR2 SYDVKM. V was cut by 5 bases and J by 8 bases, with 21 bases left in between. The CDR3 here is CASSPSLGEGVGYTF. DNA for the CDR3: TGTGCCAGCAGTCCTAGTCTCGGGGAGGGGGTAGGCTACACCTTC.

This chain uses TRBV6-5 with TRBJ1-1, with 9 bases fitting TRBD1. V was clipped by 11 bases and J by 4 bases; unmatched bases: 8. Germline V gene data show CDR1 as MNHEY and CDR2 as SVGAGI. The CDR3 loop spans 13 amino acids. The DNA for the CDR3 is TGTGCCGCTTCTAGGGGACAGGGCACTGAAGCTTTCTTT. This sequence encodes CAASRGQGTEAFF.

V gene TRBV5-1 combines with J gene TRBJ1-4; 8 nucleotides line up with TRBD1. The germline gives CDR1 SGHRS, CDR2 YFSETQ. The CDR3 is 16 residues long. Trimming removed 4 bases from V and 1 base from J; junction bases left unmatched: 6. CDR3 coding DNA: TGCGCCAGCAGCCCAGGGGGCGCAGGAACTAATGAAAAACTGTTTTTT. It yields the protein CASSPGGAGTNEKLFF.

The gene calls are TRBV5-1 and TRBJ1-2; D is ambiguous. Trimming removed 4 bases at V and 4 bases at J, with 17 bases between. CDR1 and CDR2 from the germline V gene are SGHRS and YFSETQ. The CDR3 totals 15 residues. The CDR3 nucleotides read TGCGCCAGCAGCCCGGACCCGGGTGGGGTCTATGGCTACACCTTC. Translated: CASSPDPGGVYGYTF.

The chain has TRBV10-2 and TRBJ1-2; D gene uncertain. Germline-derived CDR1 and CDR2 are WSHSY and SAAADI. V was shortened by 2 bases and J by 4 bases, with 8 bases between the two germline ends. The CDR3 consists of 13 residues. CDR3 protein: CASSEAGSYGYTF. The CDR3 DNA is TGCGCCAGCAGTGAGGCGGGGTCCTATGGCTACACCTTC.

CDR3 loop: CAAQGGGETQYF. The CDR3 coding sequence is TGTGCCGCACAGGGCGGGGGAGAGACCCAGTACTTC. V gene TRBV25-1 combines with J gene TRBJ2-5, with a possible D match to TRBD2 (7 bases). Trimming shortened V by 11 bases and J by 4 bases, and 14 bases separated the two germline ends. Germline CDR1 reads MGHDK; CDR2 reads SYGVNS. The CDR3 totals 12 residues.

The chain combines TRBV12-3 or TRBV12-4 with TRBJ1-1; no reliable D call. Trimming removed 10 bases from V and 1 base from J, with 7 bases in between. The CDR3 contains 11 residues. CDR3 loop: CATQKNTEAFF. In nucleotides, the CDR3 is TGTGCCACACAGAAGAACACTGAAGCTTTCTTT.

The rearrangement uses TRBV27 and TRBJ2-5, with 8 nucleotides matching TRBD1. The CDR3 spans 17 residues. The V and J ends lost 6 bases and 4 bases, in that order; junction bases with no gene match: 16. CDR1 is MNHEY and CDR2 is SMNVEV in the germline V gene (reference sequence). The chain's CDR3 is CASRDGDRGIEGETQYF. The DNA for the CDR3 is TGTGCCAGCAGGGACGGAGACAGGGGCATTGAGGGAGAGACCCAGTACTTC.

The J gene is TRBJ2-3, the V gene TRBV30, with TRBD2 matching over 8 bases. Trimming cost V 0 bases and J 3 bases; bases outside gene matches: 5. Germline-derived CDR1 and CDR2 are GTSNPN and SVGIG (reference sequence). The length of the CDR3 is 15 residues. CDR3 sequence reads: CAWSVGSGVTDTQYF. The CDR3 bases are TGTGCCTGGAGTGTGGGTAGCGGGGTAACAGATACGCAGTATTTT.

This clone was picked up a small number of times. This sequence joins TRBV2 and TRBJ1-1; 7 bases match TRBD1. V dropped 5 bases and J dropped 5; count of bases not matched to a gene: 5. In germline, CDR1 is SNHLY, CDR2 FYNNEI. The CDR3 is 13 residues long. DNA of the CDR3: TGTGCCAGCAGTAGAGACAGGGAAACTGAAGCTTTCTTT. Protein product: CASSRDRETEAFF.

The genes are TRBV7-9 and TRBJ1-2; D gene uncertain. CDR3 length: 14 residues. Between the trimmed V and J ends, which lost 5 bases and 4 bases, there was a span of 14 bases. Germline V gene sequence: CDR1 SEHNR, CDR2 FQNEAQ (reference sequence). The DNA of the CDR3 is TGTGCCAGCAGCCCTGACACGGCCGTCTATGGCTACACCTTC. This codes for CASSPDTAVYGYTF.

The chain links TRBV11-2 to TRBJ2-7; D unresolved. The V end lost 5 bases, the J end lost 0 bases, and 5 bases lay between the germline ends. Germline V gene data show CDR1 as SGHAT and CDR2 as FQNNGV. The CDR3 covers 12 residues. CDR3 residues: CASSPLSYEQYF. The CDR3 DNA is TGTGCCAGCAGCCCCCTCTCCTACGAGCAGTACTTC.

The chain uses TRBV6-5 and TRBJ1-1; tentative D call: TRBD1 (6 bases). Germline CDR1 MNHEY, CDR2 SVGAGI. Trimming pared 7 bases from V and 3 bases from J, leaving 12 bases between. The CDR3 loop spans 13 amino acids. The CDR3 loop is CASNSGHYTEAFF. In DNA form, the CDR3 reads TGTGCCAGCAATTCGGGACACTACACTGAAGCTTTCTTT.

V gene TRBV19 combines with J gene TRBJ2-2; a possible D gene is TRBD2 (7 bases). The CDR3 is 14 amino acids. Germline loops: CDR1 LNHDA, CDR2 SQIVND (reference sequence). Trimming left V 8 bases short and J 5 bases short, with 15 bases between. In nucleotides, the CDR3 is TGTGCCAGTCGAGGGGGGGTATGGACCGGGGAGCTGTTTTTT. Its protein is CASRGGVWTGELFF.

The genes are TRBV19 and TRBJ2-3; the D is unclear. Germline lookup yields CDR1 LNHDA and CDR2 SQIVND (reference sequence). The CDR3 sequence is 14 residues long. Trimming removed 6 bases at V and 2 bases at J, with 12 bases between. CDR3 in amino acids: CASSSGYLTDTQYF. The CDR3 DNA reads TGTGCCAGTAGCTCCGGGTACCTCACAGATACGCAGTATTTT.

This clone was counted once. The chain joins TRBV14 to TRBJ2-7; D gene unclear. The CDR3 has 15 amino acids. Trimming cost V 1 base and J 2 bases, with 12 bases left between them. Germline assignment: CDR1 SGHDN and CDR2 FVKESK. The CDR3 DNA is TGTGCCAGCAGCCAAGGGCTACCCCGTACCTACGAGCAGTACTTC. Translated: CASSQGLPRTYEQYF.

This chain links TRBV6-1 with TRBJ2-4; tentative D call: TRBD1 (7 bases). The germline V gene has CDR1 MNHNS and CDR2 SASEGT. Trimming pared 2 bases from V and 7 bases from J, leaving 9 bases between. CDR3 length: 13 amino acids. The chain's CDR3 is CASSEPGGNIQYF. CDR3 bases: TGTGCCAGCAGTGAACCAGGGGGGAACATTCAGTACTTC.

This sequence joins TRBV28 and TRBJ1-2; perhaps TRBD1 as D (6 bases). Trimming shortened V by 6 bases and J by 5 bases, and 16 bases separated the two germline ends. The CDR3 consists of 14 residues. From germline, CDR1 is MDHEN and CDR2 SYDVKM. The CDR3 is CASRPGTFRYGYTF. CDR3 DNA: TGTGCCAGCAGACCTGGGACATTTCGATATGGCTACACCTTC.

The chain joins TRBV20-1 to TRBJ1-1; a weak D match, TRBD1 (5 bases). The CDR3 loop spans 11 amino acids. Germline V CDR1 and CDR2: DFQATT, SNEGSKA (reference sequence). CDR3 in DNA: TGCAGGAGGGGAGGGAACACTGAAGCTTTCTTT. Translating it yields CRRGGNTEAFF.

CDR3 protein: CASSEYDPATGSNGYTF. The CDR3 bases are TGTGCCAGCTCCGAATACGACCCCGCGACAGGGTCGAATGGCTACACCTTC. This rearrangement joins TRBV18 to TRBJ1-2, with 7 positions matching TRBD1. J lost 6 bases, V lost 6 bases, and 19 bases had no gene match. The CDR3 spans 17 residues. Looked up from germline, CDR1 is KGHSH and CDR2 is LQKENI.

The rearrangement links TRBV30 to TRBJ1-1; D is uncertain. V lost 3 bases to trimming and J lost 0 bases, with 8 bases between them. The CDR3 covers 13 residues. Germline loops: CDR1 GTSNPN, CDR2 SVGIG (reference sequence). The CDR3 bases are TGTGCCTGGAGGGTCTCAGTGAACACTGAAGCTTTCTTT. It codes for CAWRVSVNTEAFF.

CDR3: CASSFRGLLGPQETQYF. CDR3 in DNA: TGTGCCAGCAGTTTCCGAGGACTCCTGGGCCCCCAAGAGACCCAGTACTTC. This sequence joins TRBV27 and TRBJ2-5; perhaps TRBD2 as D (5 bases). Germline V lookup: CDR1 MNHEY, CDR2 SMNVEV (reference sequence). CDR3 length: 17 residues. V lost 3 bases to trimming and J lost 1 base, with 18 bases between them.